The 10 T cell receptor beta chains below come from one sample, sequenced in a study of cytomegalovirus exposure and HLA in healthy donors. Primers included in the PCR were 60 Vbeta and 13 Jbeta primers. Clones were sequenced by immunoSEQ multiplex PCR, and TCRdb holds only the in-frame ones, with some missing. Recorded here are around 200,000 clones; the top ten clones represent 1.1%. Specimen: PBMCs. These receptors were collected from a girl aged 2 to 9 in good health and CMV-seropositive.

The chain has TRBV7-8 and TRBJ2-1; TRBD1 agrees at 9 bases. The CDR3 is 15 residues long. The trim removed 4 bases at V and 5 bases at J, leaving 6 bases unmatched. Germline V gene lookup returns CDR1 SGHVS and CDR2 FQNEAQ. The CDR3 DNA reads TGTGCCAGCAGCTCTCCCGGGACAGGGCACAATGAGCAGTTCTTC. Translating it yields CASSSPGTGHNEQFF.

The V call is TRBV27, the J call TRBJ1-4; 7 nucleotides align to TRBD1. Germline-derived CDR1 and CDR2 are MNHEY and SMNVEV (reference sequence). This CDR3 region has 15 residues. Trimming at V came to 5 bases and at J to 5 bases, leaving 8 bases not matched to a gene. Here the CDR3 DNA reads TGTGCCAGCAGTACCCGGGACAGAGTAAATGAAAAACTGTTTTTT. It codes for CASSTRDRVNEKLFF. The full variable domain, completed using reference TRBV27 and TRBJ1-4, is EAQVTQNPRYLITVTGKKLTVTCSQNMNHEYMSWYRQDPGLGLRQIYYSMNVEVTDKGDVPEGYKVSRKEKRNFPLILESPSPNQTSLYFCASSTRDRVNEKLFFGSGTQLSVL.

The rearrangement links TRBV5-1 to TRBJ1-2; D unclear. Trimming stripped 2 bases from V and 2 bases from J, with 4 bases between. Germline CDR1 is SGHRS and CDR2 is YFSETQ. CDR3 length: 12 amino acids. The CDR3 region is CASSLANYGYTF. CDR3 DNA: TGCGCCAGCAGCTTAGCGAACTATGGCTACACCTTC.

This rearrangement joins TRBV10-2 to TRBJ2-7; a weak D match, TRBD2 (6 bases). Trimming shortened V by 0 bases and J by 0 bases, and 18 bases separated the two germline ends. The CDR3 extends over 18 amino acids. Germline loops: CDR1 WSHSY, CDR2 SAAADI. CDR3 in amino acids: CASSESGPGLSTSYEQYF. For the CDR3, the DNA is TGCGCCAGCAGTGAGTCGGGACCGGGACTTTCCACCTCCTACGAGCAGTACTTC.

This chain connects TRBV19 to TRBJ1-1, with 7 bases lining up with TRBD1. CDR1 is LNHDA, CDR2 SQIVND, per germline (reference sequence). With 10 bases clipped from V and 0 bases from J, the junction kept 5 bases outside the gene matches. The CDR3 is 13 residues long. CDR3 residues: CATQRGLNTEAFF. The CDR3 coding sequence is TGTGCCACTCAGAGGGGGCTGAACACTGAAGCTTTCTTT.

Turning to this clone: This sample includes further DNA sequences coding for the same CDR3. The CDR3 reads CASSFRGSYEQYF. The CDR3 nucleotides read TGTGCCAGCAGTTTTCGGGGATCCTACGAGCAGTACTTC. The chain couples TRBV27 to TRBJ2-7; tentative D call: TRBD2 (5 bases). Trimming left V 3 bases short and J 1 base short, with 7 bases between. CDR3 length: 13 residues. Germline V lookup: CDR1 MNHEY, CDR2 SMNVEV (reference sequence).

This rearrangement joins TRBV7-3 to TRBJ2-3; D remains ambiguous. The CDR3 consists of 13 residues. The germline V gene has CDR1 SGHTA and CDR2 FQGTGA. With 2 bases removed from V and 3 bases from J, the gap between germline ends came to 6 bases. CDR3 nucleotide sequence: TGTGCCAGCAGCTTACAGGTTACAGATACGCAGTATTTT. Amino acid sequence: CASSLQVTDTQYF.

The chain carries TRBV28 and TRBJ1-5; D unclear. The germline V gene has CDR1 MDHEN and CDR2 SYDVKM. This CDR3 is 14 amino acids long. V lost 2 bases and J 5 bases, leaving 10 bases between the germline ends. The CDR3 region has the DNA TGTGCCAGCAGTTTACCCCGCGGGGATCAGCCCCAGCATTTT. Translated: CASSLPRGDQPQHF.

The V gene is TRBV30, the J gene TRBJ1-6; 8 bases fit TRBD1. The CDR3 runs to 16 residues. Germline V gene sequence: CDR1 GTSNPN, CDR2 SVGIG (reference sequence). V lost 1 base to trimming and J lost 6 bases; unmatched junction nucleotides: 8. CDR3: CAWSALGTGFNSPLHF. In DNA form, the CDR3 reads TGTGCCTGGAGTGCCCTAGGGACAGGTTTTAATTCACCCCTCCACTTT.

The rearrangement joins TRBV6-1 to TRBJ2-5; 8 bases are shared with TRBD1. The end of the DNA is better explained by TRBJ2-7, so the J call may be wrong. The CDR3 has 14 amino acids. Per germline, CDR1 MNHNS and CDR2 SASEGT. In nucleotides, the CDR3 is TGTGCCAGCAGTGGCAGGGGGCCGACCTACGAGCAGTACTTC. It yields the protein CASSGRGPTYEQYF.